The 19 T cell receptor beta chains below were found in one sample sequenced in a study of cytomegalovirus exposure and HLA in healthy donors. Primers for the PCR totalled 60 Vbeta and 13 Jbeta. Using immunoSEQ multiplex PCR, the repertoire was profiled, and TCRdb retains in-frame clones only, with some absent. The sample consists of 160,000 or so clones, approximately 84% of them appearing once. The sequenced material came from PBMCs. The source is a man in his thirties or forties in good health and CMV-seronegative.

This clone was observed a handful of times. This sequence joins TRBV2 and TRBJ1-2; TRBD1 might be the D (6 bases). V lost 2 bases and J lost 0, with 7 bases in between. This CDR3 has 14 amino acids. Germline V gene lookup returns CDR1 SNHLY and CDR2 FYNNEI. The CDR3 DNA reads as TGTGCCAGCAGTGAACAGGGGTCTAACTATGGCTACACCTTC. Translation: CASSEQGSNYGYTF.

This chain connects TRBV7-8 to TRBJ2-1, with 7 bases that match TRBD2. This CDR3 comprises 15 residues. The ends lost 5 bases at V and 9 bases at J; junction bases unmatched: 13. Germline V gene data show CDR1 as SGHVS and CDR2 as FQNEAQ. CDR3 loop: CASSPAVAGAPEQFF. The CDR3 DNA follows: TGTGCCAGCAGCCCAGCCGTTGCGGGAGCGCCTGAGCAGTTCTTC.

This chain joins TRBV10-3 and TRBJ1-4; 12 positions agree with TRBD1. The CDR3 extends over 15 amino acids. Losses at the gene ends were 7 bases for V and 3 bases for J; bases not matched to a gene: 3. The germline V gene encodes CDR1 ENHRY and CDR2 SYGVKD. Here the CDR3 DNA reads TGTGCCATCAAAGGGACAGGGGGCCCTAATGAAAAACTGTTTTTT. Protein sequence: CAIKGTGGPNEKLFF.

This chain connects TRBV30 to TRBJ2-5; D might be TRBD2 (6 bases). Trimming stripped 0 bases from V and 5 bases from J, with 10 bases between. The CDR3 has 13 amino acids. CDR1 is GTSNPN and CDR2 is SVGIG in the germline V gene (reference sequence). This chain's CDR3 is CAWSVGRGETQYF. CDR3 DNA: TGTGCCTGGAGTGTCGGTCGGGGGGAGACCCAGTACTTC.

The chain employs TRBV7-2 and TRBJ1-2, with a tentative D call TRBD1 (5 bases). Germline V gene data show CDR1 as SGHTA and CDR2 as FQGNSA. This CDR3 has 13 residues. The V gene lost 2 bases and the J gene lost 3 bases, with 7 bases spanning the gap. CDR3 DNA: TGTGCCAGCAGCTTAAAGGGGTACTATGGCTACACCTTC. Protein sequence: CASSLKGYYGYTF.

This rearrangement joins TRBV30 to TRBJ2-5; 11 nucleotides match TRBD2. The DNA end favors TRBJ2-7, so the J call may be wrong. Germline CDR1 GTSNPN, CDR2 SVGIG (reference sequence). This CDR3 comprises 14 residues. DNA for the CDR3: TGTGCCTCAGGACTAGCGGGCCGATCCTACGAGCAGTACTTC. This encodes CASGLAGRSYEQYF.

The chain employs TRBV27 and TRBJ2-3; 16 positions agree with TRBD2. Germline V gene data show CDR1 as MNHEY and CDR2 as SMNVEV (reference sequence). This CDR3 has 19 amino acids. Unmatched junction bases numbered 14, after V lost 6 bases and J lost 5 bases. The CDR3 protein is CASSLRGTSGRAFEDTQYF. CDR3 sequence (DNA): TGTGCCAGCAGCTTGAGAGGGACTAGCGGGAGGGCCTTTGAAGATACGCAGTATTTT.

The CDR3 region is CASSMGAMNTEAFF. In nucleotides, the CDR3 is TGCGCCAGCAGCATGGGGGCCATGAACACTGAAGCTTTCTTT. The chain recombines TRBV5-1 with TRBJ1-1; TRBD1 might be the D (6 bases). The length of the CDR3 is 14 residues. Per the germline V gene, CDR1 is SGHRS and CDR2 is YFSETQ. The V end was cut by 4 bases, the J end by 0 bases, with 10 bases between.

The chain couples TRBV29-1 to TRBJ2-7, with 14 bases that match TRBD2. Unmatched junction bases numbered 8, after V lost 7 bases and J lost 0 bases. The CDR3 extends over 16 amino acids. Germline-derived CDR1 and CDR2 are SQVTM and ANQGSEA. The CDR3 is CSAQGLAGAFSYEQYF. The CDR3 nucleotides read TGCAGCGCCCAGGGACTAGCGGGAGCCTTCTCCTACGAGCAGTACTTC.

CDR3 loop: CASSAPHRVSGNTIYF. The CDR3 DNA sequence: TGTGCCAGCAGTGCTCCTCATCGAGTCTCTGGAAACACCATATATTTT. This chain links TRBV6-1 with TRBJ1-3, with D uncertain. Germline V lookup: CDR1 MNHNS, CDR2 SASEGT. The CDR3 is 16 amino acids. Trimming removed 4 bases from V and 0 bases from J, with 13 bases in between.

This clone has a handful of counts. The V and J genes are TRBV19 and TRBJ2-3; D is uncertain. V dropped 1 base and J dropped 0 bases, with 8 bases sitting between them. Germline loops: CDR1 LNHDA, CDR2 SQIVND (reference sequence). The CDR3 consists of 15 residues. In nucleotides, the CDR3 is TGTGCCAGTAGTATAGGGAGTTTGAGCACAGATACGCAGTATTTT. Residues: CASSIGSLSTDTQYF.

This sequence joins TRBV18 and TRBJ1-2, with 12 bases that match TRBD1. CDR3 length: 14 amino acids. V shed 6 bases, J shed 6 bases, and the junction held 5 bases outside the gene matches. Germline values: CDR1 KGHSH, CDR2 LQKENI. The CDR3 here is CASSPGTGGDGYTF. Here the CDR3 DNA reads TGTGCCAGCTCCCCCGGGACAGGGGGCGATGGCTACACCTTC.

The genes are TRBV5-1 and TRBJ2-2; 14 bases agree with TRBD2. The CDR3 extends over 19 amino acids. CDR1 is SGHRS and CDR2 is YFSETQ in the germline V gene. After removal of 1 base from V and 5 bases from J, the junction contained 10 bases not matched to a gene. The CDR3 nucleotides are TGCGCCAGCAGCTTGCCGAGGGGACTAGCGGGAGATGGTACCGGGGAGCTGTTTTTT. Translated: CASSLPRGLAGDGTGELFF.

The chain is built from TRBV5-1 and TRBJ2-7, with 10 bases fitting TRBD1. Germline-derived CDR1 and CDR2 are SGHRS and YFSETQ. CDR3 length equals 14 residues. V lost 2 bases, J lost 3 bases, and 2 bases stayed unmatched. The DNA of the CDR3 is TGCGCCAGCAGCTTCGGACAGGGGGTCTACGAGCAGTACTTC. The encoded protein is CASSFGQGVYEQYF.

V gene TRBV7-3 combines with J gene TRBJ2-3, with D maybe TRBD2 (7 bases). Germline CDR1 is SGHTA and CDR2 is FQGTGA. The CDR3 has 16 amino acids. The V end was cut by 2 bases, the J end by 3 bases, with 15 bases between. CDR3 region: CASSLWAGAWTDTQYF. CDR3 DNA: TGTGCCAGCAGCTTATGGGCGGGGGCATGGACAGATACGCAGTATTTT.

A note on this clone: The CDR3 does not close with the conserved phenylalanine or tryptophan, likely indicating a read error. The chain joins TRBV7-2 to TRBJ2-7; tentative D call: TRBD2 (6 bases). The CDR3 totals 14 residues. CDR1 SGHTA and CDR2 FQGNSA come from the germline V gene. Trimming removed 2 bases at V and 3 bases at J, with 11 bases between. CDR3 sequence (DNA): TGTGCCAGCAGCTTATTCCCTAGCGTCTACGAGCAGTACCTC. Protein product: CASSLFPSVYEQYL.

The V call is TRBV5-6, the J call TRBJ2-7; TRBD1 matches at 10 bases. The CDR3 covers 16 residues. The V gene end was trimmed by 0 bases and the J gene end by 5 bases; junction bases not matched to a gene: 8. From germline, CDR1 is SGHDT and CDR2 YYEEEE. DNA of the CDR3: TGTGCCAGCAGCTTGGCCGGGGCGACAGGGGGCAACGAGCAGTACTTC. This encodes CASSLAGATGGNEQYF.

The chain is built from TRBV29-1 and TRBJ2-3; 16 positions agree with TRBD2. CDR1 and CDR2 from the germline V gene are SQVTM and ANQGSEA. After removal of 3 bases from V and 5 bases from J, the junction contained 5 bases not matched to a gene. The CDR3 sequence is 16 residues long. As DNA, the CDR3 is TGCAGCGTTGAGGGACTAGCGGGGGGGCTGGTAGATACGCAGTATTTT. This gives the protein CSVEGLAGGLVDTQYF.

The V gene is TRBV18, the J gene TRBJ2-7, with 8 bases fitting TRBD1. The V gene's germline CDR1 is KGHSH and CDR2 LQKENI. This CDR3 region has 16 residues. V was clipped by 3 bases and J by 2 bases; unmatched bases: 9. CDR3 sequence (DNA): TGTGCCAGCTCACCCCCCAGGGGGCAACACCCCTACGAGCAGTACTTC. Translating it yields CASSPPRGQHPYEQYF. The full variable domain, with the rest looked up from reference TRBV18 and TRBJ2-7, is NAGVMQNPRHLVRRRGQEARLRCSPMKGHSHVYWYRQLPEEGLKFMVYLQKENIIDESGMPKERFSAEFPKEGPSILRIQQVVRGDSAAYFCASSPPRGQHPYEQYFGPGTRLTVT.